The clone carrying this T cell receptor beta chain was observed a handful of times. The antigen is undetermined. It was one heparinised blood draw, averaging roughly 0.11 L, that each donor gave. Germline-derived CDR1 and CDR2 are KGHSH and LQKENI. The CDR3 extends over 16 amino acids. Trimming cost V 3 bases and J 5 bases; bases outside gene matches: 12. The data were taken from a study of beta chain features in type 1 diabetes. The sequenced template was cDNA made from the entire isolated RNA. Measured with immunoSEQ multiplex PCR; TCRdb has only the in-frame clones, and not every one. The profile shows about 330,000 clones, around 10% of them singletons. Regarding the study as a whole: Shorter templates might be favored by PCR, equally in patients and controls. Researchers could not determine here whether HLA type influences TCRB rearrangement. Researchers report that Type 1 diabetes patients had moderately but significantly shorter TCRB CDR3s across all four CD4+ subsets.

V usage is TRBV18 and J usage is TRBJ2-5; 7 bases agree with TRBD1. Sequencing input: naive CD4+ T cells from blood. The clonotype was recovered from a woman between 25 and 40 years old in good health. The CDR3 DNA reads TGTGCCAGCTCACCCTTACGCTCCGACAGGGTTGAGACCCAGTACTTC. Encoded protein: CASSPLRSDRVETQYF.